The rows below give T cell receptor beta chains drawn from one sample of a study of tumor and adjacent non-tumor tissue in lung cancer. TCRdb processed the multiplex PCR reads anew with MiXCR; each CDR3 protein has one entry. This table holds about 75,000 distinct CDR3 sequences, roughly 80% found once. Sequencing used lung tumor tissue. The receptor set was obtained from a woman aged 45 to 65 with non-small cell lung cancer. Both conserved end residues are part of each CDR3. D genes are given only for firm matches. The listing skips clone size in some rows; elsewhere it reads once, few, many or a size class.

clone size | J gene | D gene | V gene | CDR3 DNA | CDR3 protein
NA | TRBJ2-2 | NA | TRBV6-1 | TGTGCCAGCACGGCGAGGAATCGCGACACCGAGGAGCTGTTTTTT | CASTARNRDTEELFF
NA | TRBJ2-2 | NA | TRBV28 | TGTGCCAGCCCAGCGAACACCGGGGAGCTGTCTTTT | CASPANTGELSF
NA | TRBJ2-7 | NA | TRBV10-3 | TGTGCCATCAGGACCTGGACGGGCTACTATGAGCAGTACTTC | CAIRTWTGYYEQYF
few | TRBJ2-5 | TRBD2 | TRBV7-2 | TGTGCCAGCAGCTTAGTATGGAGCGGGGGTATTGAGACCCAGTACTTC | CASSLVWSGGIETQYF
few | TRBJ2-1 | TRBD2 | TRBV2 | TGTGCCAGCAAAGGTAGCGGGAGCAATGAGCAGTTCTTC | CASKGSGSNEQFF
NA | TRBJ2-3 | TRBD2 | TRBV6-1 | TGTGCCATCAGTGAAATTCCGTGGGAGAGCGGGAGACCAAGCACAGATACTCAGTATTTT | CAISEIPWESGRPSTDTQYF
NA | TRBJ1-5 | TRBD1 | TRBV6-1 | TGTGGCAGCAGTAGGACAGGTCGTGAGCCCCTGCATTTT | CGSSRTGREPLHF
NA | TRBJ2-3 | NA | TRBV20-1 | TGCAGTGATGTCAGGGAAGCATCAGATACGCAGTATTTT | CSDVREASDTQYF
few | TRBJ2-7 | NA | TRBV29-1 | TGTGGCGTGGCTGACGGAACCTACGAGCAGTACTTC | CGVADGTYEQYF
NA | TRBJ2-5 | TRBD2 | TRBV6-6 | TGTGCCAGCACCGGGACTAGCGTAGGTCAAGAAATCCAGTACTTC | CASTGTSVGQEIQYF
NA | TRBJ2-1 | TRBD1 | TRBV6-6 | TGTGCCAGCAGGACTCTGACAGGGTTGAAGGGGAGCAATGAGCAGTTCTTC | CASRTLTGLKGSNEQFF
NA | TRBJ2-1 | TRBD2 | TRBV6-1 | TGTGCCAGCGGTTCTCTAGCGGGAGGGTACGATGAGCAGTTCTTC | CASGSLAGGYDEQFF
NA | TRBJ2-5 | NA | TRBV29-1 | TGCAGCGTCACAAACCAGGGTGCTGAGACCCAGTACTTC | CSVTNQGAETQYF
once | TRBJ2-3 | NA | TRBV5-4 | TGTGCCAGCAGCTTGGTCCGACGCACAGGTACGCAATATTTT | CASSLVRRTGTQYF
NA | TRBJ2-7 | NA | TRBV6-1 | TGTGTCAGCAGTGTCGAGGGGCTACCATCCTACAAGCAGTATTTC | CVSSVEGLPSYKQYF
NA | TRBJ2-5 | NA | TRBV12-3/TRBV12-4 | TGTGCTAGCACTTGGGGCCAGGGGGGGGAGACCCAGTACTTC | CASTWGQGGETQYF
NA | TRBJ2-5 | TRBD2 | TRBV28 | TGTGCCAGGAGTTTATCGGGACTAGGAGAGGAGACCCACTACTTC | CARSLSGLGEETHYF
NA | TRBJ1-2 | NA | TRBV6-5 | TGTGCCAGCAGTTACCCCGGACAGTCCTTGGACGGCTATACCTTC | CASSYPGQSLDGYTF
NA | TRBJ2-5 | TRBD2 | TRBV24-1 | TGTGCCACCAGTGATTTTCTAGCGGGAGCAGAGACCCGGTACTTC | CATSDFLAGAETRYF
medium-sized | TRBJ2-2 | NA | TRBV6-2/TRBV6-3 | TGTGCCAGCAGTCGCCTTGGACACAGGCTAACCGGGGAGCTGTTTTTT | CASSRLGHRLTGELFF
NA | TRBJ1-1 | NA | TRBV10-3 | TGTGCCATTAGTGAGATAACGAGCACTGAAGCTTTCTTT | CAISEITSTEAFF
NA | TRBJ2-6 | NA | TRBV12-3/TRBV12-4 | TGTGCCGGCAGGGTCACTGGGGCTAACGTCCTGACTTTC | CAGRVTGANVLTF
few | TRBJ2-2 | TRBD1 | TRBV19 | TGTGCCAGTAGCCTGGACAGGGCCACCGGGGAGCTGTTTTTT | CASSLDRATGELFF
NA | TRBJ2-3 | NA | TRBV6-4 | TGTGCCAGCGTGGGAGCGGGACACACAGATACGCAGTATTTT | CASVGAGHTDTQYF
NA | TRBJ2-1 | TRBD2 | TRBV4-1 | TGCGTCAGCAGCCAACCTAGCGGGATTGGCATCTACAATGAGCAGTTCTTT | CVSSQPSGIGIYNEQFF
NA | TRBJ2-1 | NA | TRBV14 | TGTGCCAGCAGCTTCATGACAGGCCACAATGAGCAGTTCTTC | CASSFMTGHNEQFF
NA | TRBJ2-7 | NA | TRBV11-2 | TGTGCCGGCAGCTTGATTGGTAATAAGAGGGCCGTCTACGAGCAGTGCTTT | CAGSLIGNKRAVYEQCF
many | TRBJ2-2 | TRBD2 | TRBV20-1 | TGCAGTGCTAGAGATAGCGGGAGGGACACCGGGGAGCTGTTTTTT | CSARDSGRDTGELFF
NA | TRBJ2-3 | TRBD2 | TRBV6-1 | TGTGCCAGCGGTGAGAGTCTAGCGGGTAGCACAGATATGCAGTATTTT | CASGESLAGSTDMQYF
NA | TRBJ2-7 | NA | TRBV6-1 | TGTGCCAGTAGTCTGAGCTCCTACGATCAGTACTTC | CASSLSSYDQYF
NA | TRBJ2-7 | NA | TRBV6-5 | TGTGCCAGCGATAATAAGGGGCTTTACAATGAGCAGTACTTC | CASDNKGLYNEQYF
NA | TRBJ2-7 | TRBD2 | TRBV20-1 | TGCACTGCTAGAGTTTTTCCGCGCGGGAGGACTGACGAGCAGTACTTC | CTARVFPRGRTDEQYF
NA | TRBJ1-6 | TRBD1 | TRBV6-5 | TGTGCAAGCAGCCAACCGGGACAGGATAATTCACTCCTCCACTTT | CASSQPGQDNSLLHF
few | TRBJ1-1 | NA | TRBV6-1 | TGTGCCAGCAGTGCCCTCTCTGCCAGGGCTACTGAAGCTTTCTTT | CASSALSARATEAFF
NA | TRBJ2-7 | TRBD2 | TRBV28 | TGTGCCAGCAGCTCCCACGGGGGGGGCACCTCCTACGAGCGGTACTTC | CASSSHGGGTSYERYF
once | TRBJ1-4 | NA | TRBV4-1 | TGCGCCAGTAGCCAAGACCTGGAGGCGGTTATGCGTAATGAAAAACTGTTTTTT | CASSQDLEAVMRNEKLFF
medium-sized | TRBJ2-7 | TRBD2 | TRBV11-2 | TGTGCCAGCAGCTTACTAGGGACTAGCGCGTACGAGCAGTACTTC | CASSLLGTSAYEQYF
NA | TRBJ2-1 | TRBD2 | TRBV24-1 | TGTGCCACCAGTGATGCTCCGGGACTAGCGGGCAGCTCCTACAATGAGCAGTTCTTC | CATSDAPGLAGSSYNEQFF
NA | TRBJ1-1 | TRBD1 | TRBV5-1 | TGCGCCAGCAGCTCCGGGACAGAAACGCGACACTGGGACATTGAAGCTTTCTTT | CASSSGTETRHWDIEAFF
NA | TRBJ2-1 | NA | TRBV29-1 | TGCAGCCTTGATCGGGCAGGTACCTACAATGAGCAGTTCTTC | CSLDRAGTYNEQFF
NA | TRBJ1-1 | NA | TRBV11-2 | TGTGCCAGCAGCTTGCTAGTGCTAGGAACTGGAGCTTTCTTT | CASSLLVLGTGAFF